What follows is one TCR beta chain and its context. Its antigen remains unidentified. The sample originates from a study of radiation and T cells in renal cell carcinoma. Looking at the study overall: Nephrectomy followed 15 Gy stereotactic body radiation by 4 weeks.

The CDR3 length is 15 residues. Germline CDR1 SGHKS, CDR2 YYEKEE (reference sequence). With 4 bases removed from V and 3 bases from J, the gap between germline ends came to 17 bases. Regarding the study as a whole: Without pretreatment biopsies, baseline tumor clonotype presence was undetermined.

The time point: blood 2 weeks post-SBRT. Treatment of the sample: 15 Gy SBRT to primary tumor, nephrectomy 4 weeks later. Radiation-treated patients gave blood at baseline, week 2 and week 4. This renal cell carcinoma was of the clear cell type. TCRdb's table, derived via immunoSEQ multiplex PCR, lists solely in-frame clones and lacks some. In the table there are about 130,000 clones, over 75% of which are singletons. The receptor was isolated from a woman aged 55-69 years with renal cell carcinoma. The sample here was blood, taken from a patient whose treatment included radiotherapy and nephrectomy. The chain is built from TRBV5-5 and TRBJ2-7; possibly TRBD1 or TRBD2 for D (5 bases each). CDR3 region: CASSGSGTGIYEQYF. As DNA, the CDR3 is TGTGCCAGCAGCGGATCCGGGACCGGGATCTACGAGCAGTACTTC.